This T cell receptor beta chain was profiled in a study of lymphopenia after photon versus proton radiotherapy. Whole-study findings and limits: Under photons, naive T cells and diversity fell while effector/memory populations rose.

CDR1 is SGHRS and CDR2 is YFSETQ in the germline V gene. With V trimmed by 1 base and J by 11 bases, 6 bases remained unmatched. CDR3 length: 14 residues. Concerning this clone itself: Its cognate antigen is unknown.

Some clones are missing from TCRdb's copy, which holds only in-frame ones; the method was immunoSEQ multiplex PCR. The data contain approximately 50,000 clones, around 83% of them seen just once; the ten biggest clones take up about 29%. This sequence originates from a man between 50 and 59 years old with gastric cancer. The V gene is TRBV5-1, the J gene TRBJ1-6, with 7 bases identical to TRBD1. The sequences come from peripheral blood, collected from a patient treated with photon-based radiotherapy. CDR3 DNA sequence: TGCGCCAGCAGCTTGATGGGCAGGGGGACACCCCTCCACTTT. Amino acids: CASSLMGRGTPLHF.